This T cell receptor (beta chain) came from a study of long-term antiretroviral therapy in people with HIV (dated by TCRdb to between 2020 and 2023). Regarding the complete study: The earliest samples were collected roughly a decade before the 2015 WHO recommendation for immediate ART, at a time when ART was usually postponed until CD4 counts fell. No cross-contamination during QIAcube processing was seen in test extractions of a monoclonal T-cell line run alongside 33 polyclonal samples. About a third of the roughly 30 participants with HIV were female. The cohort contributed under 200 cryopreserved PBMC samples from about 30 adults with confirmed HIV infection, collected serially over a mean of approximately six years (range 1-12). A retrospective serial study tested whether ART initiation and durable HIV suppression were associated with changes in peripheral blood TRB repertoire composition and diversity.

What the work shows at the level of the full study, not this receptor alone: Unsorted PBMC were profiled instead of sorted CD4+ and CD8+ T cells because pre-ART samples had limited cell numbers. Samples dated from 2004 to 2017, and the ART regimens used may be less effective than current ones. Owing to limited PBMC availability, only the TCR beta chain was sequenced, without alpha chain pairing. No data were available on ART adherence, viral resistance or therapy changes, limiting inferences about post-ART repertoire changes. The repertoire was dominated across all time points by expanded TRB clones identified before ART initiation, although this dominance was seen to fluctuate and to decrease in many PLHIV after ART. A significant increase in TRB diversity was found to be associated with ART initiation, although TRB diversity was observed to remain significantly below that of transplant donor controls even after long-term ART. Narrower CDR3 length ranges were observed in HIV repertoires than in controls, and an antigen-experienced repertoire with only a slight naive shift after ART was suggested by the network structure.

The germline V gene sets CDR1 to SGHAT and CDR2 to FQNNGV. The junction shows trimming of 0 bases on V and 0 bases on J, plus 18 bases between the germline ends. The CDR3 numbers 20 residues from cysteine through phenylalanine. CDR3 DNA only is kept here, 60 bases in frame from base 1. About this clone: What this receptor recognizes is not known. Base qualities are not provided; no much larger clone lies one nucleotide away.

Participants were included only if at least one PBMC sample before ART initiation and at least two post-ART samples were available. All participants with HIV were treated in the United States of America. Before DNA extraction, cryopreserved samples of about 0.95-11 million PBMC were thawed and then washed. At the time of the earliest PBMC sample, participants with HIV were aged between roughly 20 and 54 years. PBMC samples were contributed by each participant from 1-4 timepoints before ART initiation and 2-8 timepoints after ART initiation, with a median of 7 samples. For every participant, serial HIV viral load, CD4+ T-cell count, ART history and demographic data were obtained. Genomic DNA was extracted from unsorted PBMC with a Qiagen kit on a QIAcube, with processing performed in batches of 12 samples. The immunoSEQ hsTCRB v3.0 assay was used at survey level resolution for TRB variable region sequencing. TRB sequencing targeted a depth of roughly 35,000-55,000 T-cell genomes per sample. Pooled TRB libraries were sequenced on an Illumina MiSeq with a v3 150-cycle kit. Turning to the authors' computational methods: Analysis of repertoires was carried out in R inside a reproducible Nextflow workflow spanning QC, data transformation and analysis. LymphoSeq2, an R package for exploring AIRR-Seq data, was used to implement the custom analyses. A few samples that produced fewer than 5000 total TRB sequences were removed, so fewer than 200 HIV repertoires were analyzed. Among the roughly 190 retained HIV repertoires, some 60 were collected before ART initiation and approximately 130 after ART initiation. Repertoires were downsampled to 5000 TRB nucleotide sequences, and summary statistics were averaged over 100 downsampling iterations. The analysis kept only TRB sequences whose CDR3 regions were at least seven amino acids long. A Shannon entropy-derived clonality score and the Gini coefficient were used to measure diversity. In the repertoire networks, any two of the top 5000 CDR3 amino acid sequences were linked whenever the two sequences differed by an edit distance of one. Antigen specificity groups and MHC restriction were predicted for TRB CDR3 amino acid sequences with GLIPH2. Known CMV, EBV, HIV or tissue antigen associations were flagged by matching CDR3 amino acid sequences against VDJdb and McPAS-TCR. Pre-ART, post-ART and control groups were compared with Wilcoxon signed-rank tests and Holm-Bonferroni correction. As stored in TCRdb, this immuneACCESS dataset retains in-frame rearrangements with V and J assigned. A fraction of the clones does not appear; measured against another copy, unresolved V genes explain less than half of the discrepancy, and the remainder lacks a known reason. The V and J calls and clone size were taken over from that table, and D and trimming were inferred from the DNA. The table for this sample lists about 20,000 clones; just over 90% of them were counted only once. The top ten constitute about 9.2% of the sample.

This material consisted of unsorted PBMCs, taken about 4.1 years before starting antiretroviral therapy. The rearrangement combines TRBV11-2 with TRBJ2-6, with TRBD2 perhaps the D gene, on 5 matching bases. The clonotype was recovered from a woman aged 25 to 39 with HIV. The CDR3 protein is CASSLDRNDYLGSGANVLTF. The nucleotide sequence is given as TGTGCCAGCAGCTTAGACAGGAATGACTACCTAGGCTCTGGGGCCAACGTCCTGACTTTC.